This entry lists 14 T cell receptor beta chains sequenced from one sample in a study of blood T cell repertoires in COVID-19. This table comes from immunoSEQ multiplex PCR, and its TCRdb copy is limited to in-frame clones, with some not included. The repertoire holds 360,000 or so clones, with around 89% as singletons. The sample taken for sequencing was peripheral blood. The origin of the receptors is a man aged 18 to 30 with active or convalescent COVID-19.

This chain uses TRBV2 with TRBJ2-7; TRBD1 agrees at 9 bases. CDR3 size: 13 residues. The J segment lost 6 bases and the V segment lost 4 bases, leaving 4 bases of the junction unmatched. Germline loops: CDR1 SNHLY, CDR2 FYNNEI. CDR3 in amino acids: CASSVGTGLEQYF. CDR3 nucleotide sequence: TGTGCCAGCAGTGTCGGGACAGGGCTCGAGCAGTACTTC. Drawing the rest from reference TRBV2 and TRBJ2-7, the complete variable domain is EPEVTQTPSHQVTQMGQEVILRCVPISNHLYFYWYRQILGQKVEFLVSFYNNEISEKSEIFDDQFSVERPDGSNFTLKIRSTKLEDSAMYFCASSVGTGLEQYFGPGTRLTVT.

CDR3 sequence: CASSPPSGGPRGQFF. For the CDR3, the DNA is TGTGCCAGCAGCCCGCCGTCCGGGGGGCCCAGAGGGCAGTTCTTC. The V call is TRBV7-9, the J call TRBJ2-1, with a possible D match to TRBD2 (7 bases). This CDR3 is built from 15 residues. Germline V gene lookup returns CDR1 SEHNR and CDR2 FQNEAQ (reference sequence). V lost 5 bases, J lost 12 bases, and 23 bases lay in between.

This chain joins TRBV6-2 or TRBV6-3 and TRBJ1-2; TRBD1 matches at 7 bases. The junction had 8 bases not matched to a gene; V was cut back by 5 bases and J by 2 bases. Germline CDR1 MNHEY, CDR2 SVGEGT. The CDR3 sequence is 15 residues long. The CDR3 nucleotides read TGTGCCAGCAGTCGCCCCCTGGGACAGAACTATGGCTACACCTTC. Its translation: CASSRPLGQNYGYTF.

The V call is TRBV7-6, the J call TRBJ2-2; 9 bases are a match to TRBD2. CDR1 and CDR2 (germline): SGHVS, FNYEAQ. With 5 bases clipped from V and 3 bases from J, the junction kept 13 bases outside the gene matches. This CDR3 contains 18 residues. This CDR3 reads CASSIGLAGSLDTGELFF. The CDR3 bases are TGTGCCAGCAGCATCGGTCTAGCGGGGAGCCTAGACACCGGGGAGCTGTTTTTT.

The DNA of the CDR3 is TGTGCCAGCAGCCAACGGGGAATTAGAAACACCATATATTTT. This sequence encodes CASSQRGIRNTIYF. The chain couples TRBV3-1 (or the pseudogene TRBV3-2) to TRBJ1-3, with unresolved D. The V and J ends lost 2 bases and 5 bases respectively, with 10 bases between them. This CDR3 contains 14 residues. Germline V gene lookup returns CDR1 LGHDT and CDR2 YNNKEL (reference sequence).

The CDR3 reads CASSLPDYGYTF. As DNA, the CDR3 is TGCGCCAGCAGCTTGCCAGACTATGGCTACACCTTC. The rearrangement uses TRBV5-1 and TRBJ1-2; D is undetermined. Trimming removed 1 base from V and 3 bases from J, with 4 bases in between. The germline V gene has CDR1 SGHRS and CDR2 YFSETQ. This CDR3 region has 12 residues. The full variable domain, its missing parts supplied by reference TRBV5-1 and TRBJ1-2, is KAGVTQTPRYLIKTRGQQVTLSCSPISGHRSVSWYQQTPGQGLQFLFEYFSETQRNKGNFPGRFSGRQFSNSRSEMNVSTLELGDSALYLCASSLPDYGYTFGSGTRLTVV.

This chain uses TRBV2 with TRBJ1-4; D may be TRBD1 (5 bases). Germline V gene sequence: CDR1 SNHLY, CDR2 FYNNEI. The V and J ends lost 8 bases and 8 bases respectively, with 15 bases between them. The CDR3 consists of 13 residues. In DNA, the CDR3 is TGTGCCAGCGGGGGGGGACCGCTAGAAAAACTGTTTTTT. Translating it yields CASGGGPLEKLFF.

The sample holds one count of this clone. CDR3 residues: CAISGTGYEQYF. The CDR3 coding sequence is TGTGCCATCAGCGGGACTGGATACGAGCAGTACTTC. This chain links TRBV10-3 with TRBJ2-7; D may be TRBD2 (6 bases). CDR1 is ENHRY, CDR2 SYGVKD, per germline. Trimming took off 6 bases at V and 4 bases at J, with 10 bases between the two ends. CDR3 length equals 12 residues.

The J gene is TRBJ2-5, the V gene TRBV28, with D perhaps matching TRBD2 (6 bases). CDR3 length: 15 residues. V shed 8 bases and J shed 1 base, with 17 bases lying between them. Germline assignment: CDR1 MDHEN and CDR2 SYDVKM. CDR3 sequence (DNA): TGTGCCAGCCACGGACCGGGACTGAGCCAAGAGACCCAGTACTTC. It yields the protein CASHGPGLSQETQYF.

This chain joins TRBV2 and TRBJ1-3; no clear D gene. The CDR3 sequence is 15 residues long. Germline CDR1 SNHLY, CDR2 FYNNEI. Trimming removed 2 bases at V and 0 bases at J, with 8 bases between. The CDR3: CASSESLSSGNTIYF. Written as DNA, the CDR3 is TGTGCCAGCAGTGAAAGTCTGAGCTCTGGAAACACCATATATTTT.

The chain has TRBV6-4 and TRBJ2-2, with D possibly matching TRBD1 (6 bases). Trimming removed 8 bases from V and 2 bases from J, with 6 bases in between. Germline V gene lookup returns CDR1 MRHNA and CDR2 SNTAGT. This CDR3 has 12 amino acids. The CDR3 sequence is CASGTNTGELFF. DNA for the CDR3: TGTGCCAGCGGGACAAACACCGGGGAGCTGTTTTTT.

V is TRBV7-3 and J is TRBJ2-1; 10 positions agree with TRBD2. The CDR3 consists of 16 residues. The V gene's germline CDR1 is SGHTA and CDR2 FQGTGA. V lost 5 bases to trimming and J lost 1 base; unmatched junction nucleotides: 5. The CDR3 nucleotides are TGTGCCAGCAGCCCCGGACTAGCGGTGTCCTACAATGAGCAGTTCTTC. Translation: CASSPGLAVSYNEQFF.

This chain joins TRBV27 and TRBJ2-7; 8 nucleotides line up with TRBD2. The CDR3 is 14 amino acids. Trimming cost V 5 bases and J 3 bases; bases outside gene matches: 6. The germline V gene has CDR1 MNHEY and CDR2 SMNVEV (reference sequence). This CDR3 reads CASSTGLGLYEQYF. The CDR3 nucleotides read TGTGCCAGCAGTACGGGACTAGGACTCTACGAGCAGTACTTC.

This chain joins TRBV24-1 and TRBJ2-5; 8 nucleotides agree with TRBD1. This CDR3 comprises 16 residues. The germline V gene encodes CDR1 KGHDR and CDR2 SFDVKD. The ends lost 0 bases at V and 2 bases at J; junction bases unmatched: 4. The CDR3 spells CATSDLSRTGQETQYF. CDR3 coding DNA: TGTGCCACCAGTGATTTGTCCCGGACAGGGCAAGAGACCCAGTACTTC.